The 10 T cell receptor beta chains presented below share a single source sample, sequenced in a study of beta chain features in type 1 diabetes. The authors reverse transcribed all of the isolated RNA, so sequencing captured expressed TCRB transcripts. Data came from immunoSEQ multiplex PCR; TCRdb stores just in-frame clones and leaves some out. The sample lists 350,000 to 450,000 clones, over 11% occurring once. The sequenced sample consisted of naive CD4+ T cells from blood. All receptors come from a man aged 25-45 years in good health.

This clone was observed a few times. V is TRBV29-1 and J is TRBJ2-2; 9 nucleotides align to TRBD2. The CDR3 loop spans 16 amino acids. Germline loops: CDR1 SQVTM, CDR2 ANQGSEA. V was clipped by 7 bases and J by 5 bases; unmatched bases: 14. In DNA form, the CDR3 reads TGCAGCGCCCGGAGCTACCCAGCGGGGGGAACCGGGGAGCTGTTTTTT. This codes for CSARSYPAGGTGELFF.

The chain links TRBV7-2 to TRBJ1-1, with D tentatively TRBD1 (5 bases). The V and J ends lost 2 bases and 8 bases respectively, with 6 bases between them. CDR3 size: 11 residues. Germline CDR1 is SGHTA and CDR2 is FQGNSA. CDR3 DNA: TGTGCCAGCAGCTTAAGACAGGAAGCTTTCTTT. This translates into CASSLRQEAFF.

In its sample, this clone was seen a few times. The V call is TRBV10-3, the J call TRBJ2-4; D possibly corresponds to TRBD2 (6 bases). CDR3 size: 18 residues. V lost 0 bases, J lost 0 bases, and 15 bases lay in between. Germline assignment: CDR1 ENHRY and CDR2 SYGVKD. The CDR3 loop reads CAISESAVAAPAKNIQYF. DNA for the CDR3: TGTGCCATCAGTGAGTCAGCAGTAGCGGCCCCAGCCAAAAACATTCAGTACTTC.

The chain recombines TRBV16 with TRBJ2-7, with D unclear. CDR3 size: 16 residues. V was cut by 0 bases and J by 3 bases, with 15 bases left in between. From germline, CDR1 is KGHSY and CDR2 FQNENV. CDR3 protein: CASSQSRAVSFYEQYV. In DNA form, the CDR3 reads TGTGCCAGCAGCCAATCACGGGCAGTAAGTTTCTACGAGCAGTACGTC.

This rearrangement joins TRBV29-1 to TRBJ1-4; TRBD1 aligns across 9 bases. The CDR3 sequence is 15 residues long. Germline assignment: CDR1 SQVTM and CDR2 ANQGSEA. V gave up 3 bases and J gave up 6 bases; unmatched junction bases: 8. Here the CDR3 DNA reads TGCAGCGTTGAGGAGACCGGGACAGGGTATGAAAAACTGTTTTTT. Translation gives CSVEETGTGYEKLFF.

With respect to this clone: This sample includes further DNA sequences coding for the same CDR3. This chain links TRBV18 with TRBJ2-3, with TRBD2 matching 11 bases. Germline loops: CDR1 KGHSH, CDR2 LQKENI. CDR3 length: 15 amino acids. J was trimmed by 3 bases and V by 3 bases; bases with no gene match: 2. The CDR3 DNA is TGTGCCAGCTCACCCCTAGCGGGGGGAACAGATACGCAGTATTTT. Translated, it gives CASSPLAGGTDTQYF.

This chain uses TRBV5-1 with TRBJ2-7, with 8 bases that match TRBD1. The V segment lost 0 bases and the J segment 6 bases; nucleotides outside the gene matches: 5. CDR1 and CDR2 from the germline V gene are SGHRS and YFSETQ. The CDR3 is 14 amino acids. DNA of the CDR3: TGCGCCAGCAGCTTGGGTGACAGGGGTATCGAGCAGTACTTC. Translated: CASSLGDRGIEQYF.

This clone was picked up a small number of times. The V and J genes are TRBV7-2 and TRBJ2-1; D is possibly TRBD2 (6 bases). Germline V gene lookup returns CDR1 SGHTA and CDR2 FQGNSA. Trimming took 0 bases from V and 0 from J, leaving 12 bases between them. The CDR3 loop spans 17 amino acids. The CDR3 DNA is TGTGCCAGCAGCTTAGCTAGCGGTTCCAGCTCCTACAATGAGCAGTTCTTC. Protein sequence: CASSLASGSSSYNEQFF. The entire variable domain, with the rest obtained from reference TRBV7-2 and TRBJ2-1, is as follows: GAGVSQSPSNKVTEKGKDVELRCDPISGHTALYWYRQSLGQGLEFLIYFQGNSAPDKSGLPSDRFSAERTGGSVSTLTIQRTQQEDSAVYLCASSLASGSSSYNEQFFGPGTRLTVL.

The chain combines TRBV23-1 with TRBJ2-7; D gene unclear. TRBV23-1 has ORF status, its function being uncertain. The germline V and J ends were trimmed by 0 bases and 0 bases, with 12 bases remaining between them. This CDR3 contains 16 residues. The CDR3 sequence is CASSQSRQISSYEQYV. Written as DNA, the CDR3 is TGCGCCAGCAGTCAATCGAGGCAGATCAGCTCCTACGAGCAGTACGTC.

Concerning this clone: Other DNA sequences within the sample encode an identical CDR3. CDR3 coding DNA: TGTGCCAGCAGTCGCAGGGGAGAGACCCAGTACTTC. Translated: CASSRRGETQYF. The J gene is TRBJ2-5, the V gene TRBV6-5, with D possibly being TRBD1 (6 bases). V was trimmed by 5 bases and J by 4 bases, leaving 8 bases between them. This CDR3 has 12 amino acids. Germline CDR1 reads MNHEY; CDR2 reads SVGAGI.